Listed below are T cell receptor beta chains from one sample, sequenced in a study of T-cell memory formation after mild COVID-19. TCRdb redid the calling of the 5' RACE reads with MiXCR, one entry per CDR3 protein. In the table there are around 450,000 distinct CDR3 sequences, 20% of which are singletons. Sample: PBMCs or a T cell subset sorted from them (not recorded which). The receptors come from an adult woman who had mild COVID-19 (a few samples of this study predate the infection). Cell type and time point are not known. The CDR3 runs from the conserved cysteine through the conserved F or W.

v_call,cdr3_aa
TRBV5-4,CASSFRGGDEQFF
TRBV4-3,CASSQGGSTNEKLFF
TRBV6-1,CASNKGTRDNQPQHF
TRBV4-1,CASSQDGFGTYEQYF
TRBV20-1,CSASSYGYTF
TRBV29-1,CSGGQGDYEQYF
TRBV27,CASSFLGLAGETNTGELFF
TRBV20-1,CSARGLAGNEQFF
TRBV5-1,CASSFPHGTSGGWPDTQYF
TRBV7-2,CASSLTRDEAFF
TRBV15,CATLDSSDTQYF
TRBV7-9,CASSLAGRTTYGYTF
TRBV5-5,CASSDEEGGINYGYTF
TRBV4-2,CASSQGEFFDPQHF
TRBV5-1,CASSLARGRELFF
TRBV5-1,CASSWGLVSGGIDEQYF